A single sample is the source of the 15 T cell receptor beta chains below, sequenced in a study of cytomegalovirus exposure and HLA in healthy donors. It was with 60 Vbeta and 13 Jbeta primers that the PCR ran. Profiling relied on immunoSEQ multiplex PCR, and the TCRdb table lists in-frame clones only, not all of them. The data hold 65,000 to 85,000 clones, with about 78% observed a single time. The specimen was PBMCs. The origin of the receptors is a woman in her thirties or forties in good health and CMV-seropositive.

The chain is built from TRBV4-1 and TRBJ1-4; possibly TRBD1 for D (5 bases). The V gene lost 0 bases and the J gene lost 8 bases, with 16 bases spanning the gap. Looked up from germline, CDR1 is MGHRA and CDR2 is YSYEKL. The CDR3 loop spans 16 amino acids. The CDR3 is CASSQEFRTPHEKLFF. CDR3 in DNA: TGCGCCAGCAGCCAAGAATTTAGGACACCGCACGAAAAACTGTTTTTT.

This clone was found a few times. The V gene is TRBV6-1, the J gene TRBJ1-4; 8 bases align to TRBD1. Trimming at V came to 6 bases and at J to 7 bases, leaving 4 bases not matched to a gene. There are 13 residues in the CDR3. The germline V gene has CDR1 MNHNS and CDR2 SASEGT. CDR3 in amino acids: CASSPDRGEKLFF. DNA for the CDR3: TGTGCCAGCAGCCCAGACAGGGGTGAAAAACTGTTTTTT.

Remarks on this clone: One end of the junction varies from germline; a read error may be responsible. The V call is TRBV7-9, the J call TRBJ1-4, with D maybe TRBD1 (6 bases). Germline V gene lookup returns CDR1 SEHNR and CDR2 FQNEAQ (reference sequence). There are 12 residues in the CDR3. CDR3: CSSSMHRDRLFF. The DNA of the CDR3 is TGTTCCAGCAGCATGCACAGGGATAGACTGTTTTTT.

Remarks on this clone: The junction shows a germline mismatch at one end, possibly a read error. V and J are TRBV7-2 and TRBJ1-2; D perhaps matches TRBD1 (6 bases). Germline CDR1 reads SGHTA; CDR2 reads FQGNSA. The CDR3 totals 16 residues. The CDR3 is CASSLGPRGGNYGYTF. CDR3 DNA sequence: TGTGCCAGCAGTTTAGGACCCAGGGGAGGGAATTATGGCTACACCTTC.

This chain joins TRBV19 and TRBJ2-1; 10 bases match TRBD2. This CDR3 contains 17 residues. Trimming removed 3 bases from V and 0 bases from J; junction bases left unmatched: 5. Germline CDR1 LNHDA, CDR2 SQIVND (reference sequence). CDR3: CASSIYSGGSSYNEQFF. CDR3 bases: TGTGCCAGTAGTATTTATAGCGGGGGGAGCTCCTACAATGAGCAGTTCTTC.

The rearrangement links TRBV6-1 to TRBJ1-2; D call uncertain. The germline gives CDR1 MNHNS, CDR2 SASEGT. V dropped 0 bases and J dropped 8 bases, with 16 bases sitting between them. The CDR3 runs to 15 residues. CDR3 in amino acids: CASSEARRGFRGYTF. CDR3 DNA: TGTGCCAGCAGTGAAGCGCGTAGAGGGTTTCGGGGCTACACCTTC.

This clone has only one observation. V usage is TRBV5-1 and J usage is TRBJ2-1, with 11 bases aligning to TRBD2. The CDR3 sequence is 16 residues long. After removal of 4 bases from V and 4 bases from J, the junction contained 7 bases not matched to a gene. From germline, CDR1 is SGHRS and CDR2 YFSETQ. CDR3: CASSRPRLAGYNEQFF. The DNA for the CDR3 is TGCGCCAGCAGCCGGCCACGACTAGCGGGGTACAATGAGCAGTTCTTC.

There are a few counts of this clone. CDR3 coding DNA: TGTGCCAGCAGCCCAAGGGCTTTTGACAGCCAATATAGCAATCAGCCCCAGCATTTT. It encodes CASSPRAFDSQYSNQPQHF. The rearrangement links TRBV7-6 to TRBJ1-5; perhaps TRBD1 as D (5 bases). V lost 5 bases and J lost 0, with 23 bases in between. The CDR3 covers 19 residues. Germline CDR1 is SGHVS and CDR2 is FNYEAQ.

The CDR3, as DNA: TGTGCCTGGACCACTAGCGGGGGGGAAGAGACCCAGTACTTC. It translates to CAWTTSGGEETQYF. This sequence joins TRBV30 and TRBJ2-5, with TRBD2 matching 13 bases. The ends lost 4 bases at V and 3 bases at J; junction bases unmatched: 2. The CDR3 length is 14 residues. CDR1 is GTSNPN, CDR2 SVGIG, per germline (reference sequence).

This clone was seen a handful of times. The rearrangement links TRBV4-3 to TRBJ2-2; tentatively, D is TRBD2 (6 bases). Per germline, CDR1 LGHNA and CDR2 YSLEER. This CDR3 region has 15 residues. V gave up 0 bases and J gave up 5 bases, with 10 bases separating them. CDR3 in amino acids: CASSQEFGGTGELFF. The DNA for the CDR3 is TGCGCCAGCAGCCAAGAATTTGGGGGGACCGGGGAGCTGTTTTTT.

This rearrangement joins TRBV6-5 to TRBJ1-2; D may be TRBD1 (6 bases). CDR3 length equals 16 residues. Trimming stripped 0 bases from V and 8 bases from J, with 19 bases between. Germline V gene sequence: CDR1 MNHEY, CDR2 SVGAGI. The CDR3 sequence is CASSYSSSGAQLGYTF. The DNA for the CDR3 is TGTGCCAGCAGTTACTCTTCGTCAGGGGCGCAGTTGGGCTACACCTTC.

This chain uses TRBV2 with TRBJ1-3; D ambiguous. Germline CDR1 and CDR2: SNHLY and FYNNEI. The CDR3 loop spans 13 amino acids. Trimming removed 8 bases at V and 2 bases at J, with 10 bases between. The CDR3 is CASLRAPGNTIYF. Here the CDR3 DNA reads TGTGCCAGCTTGAGAGCCCCTGGAAACACCATATATTTT.

The chain uses TRBV7-6 and TRBJ2-1, with 8 bases fitting TRBD2. Germline assignment: CDR1 SGHVS and CDR2 FNYEAQ. V lost 1 base and J lost 0; bases outside the gene matches: 17. This CDR3 comprises 21 residues. The CDR3 nucleotides read TGTGCCAGCAGCTTAGGGCTTGGCGGCGGGGGGTCACCCAGCTCCTACAATGAGCAGTTCTTC. Translation gives CASSLGLGGGGSPSSYNEQFF.

V gene TRBV7-2 combines with J gene TRBJ2-7; 11 positions agree with TRBD1. This CDR3 region has 12 residues. V lost 8 bases to trimming and J lost 4 bases; unmatched junction nucleotides: 1. CDR1 is SGHTA, CDR2 FQGNSA, per germline. For the CDR3, the DNA is TGTGCCAGCGGACAGGGGGCGTACGAGCAGTACTTC. Its translation: CASGQGAYEQYF.

This chain uses TRBV11-1 with TRBJ1-1; TRBD1 matches at 7 bases. CDR3 size: 14 residues. CDR1 and CDR2 from the germline V gene are SGHAT and FQDESV (reference sequence). V was pared by 6 bases and J by 0 bases, with 4 bases of the junction left unmatched. CDR3 nucleotide sequence: TGTGCCAGCAGACCAGGACAGGTGAACACTGAAGCTTTCTTT. This codes for CASRPGQVNTEAFF.